This T cell receptor (beta chain) was identified in a study of tumor-infiltrating lymphocytes in glioblastoma multiforme. TCRB libraries came from RNA via three nested multiplex PCR rounds. One entry per CDR3 protein, called by TCRdb with MiXCR from the multiplex PCR reads. The repertoire includes thousands of distinct CDR3 sequences, around 80% of them detected once, and 40% to 60% sits in the top ten. Deletions cut 5 bases from V and 3 bases from J, with 11 bases between. There are 13 residues in the CDR3. Germline CDR1 is SGHRS and CDR2 is YFSETQ. This receptor was identified in a male donor with glioblastoma. The chain carries TRBV5-1 and TRBJ1-1; D call uncertain. Sequenced sample: brain tumor tissue. The CDR3 coding sequence is TGCGCCAGCAGGGGAAGAATGTACACTGAAGCTTTCTTT. Translating it yields CASRGRMYTEAFF.